This passage covers 14 T cell receptor beta chains from one sample sequenced in a study of cytomegalovirus exposure and HLA in healthy donors. PCR involved 60 Vbeta and 13 Jbeta primers. The method was immunoSEQ multiplex PCR; TCRdb's version includes in-frame clones alone and lacks a portion of them. The sample holds more than 80,000 clones, roughly four fifths seen once. Material for sequencing was PBMCs. The receptor set was obtained from a male donor in good health and CMV-seropositive.

The chain carries TRBV2 and TRBJ1-2, with a tentative D call TRBD1 (6 bases). Germline V gene lookup returns CDR1 SNHLY and CDR2 FYNNEI. V dropped 2 bases and J dropped 4 bases, with 11 bases sitting between them. The CDR3 sequence is 14 residues long. The CDR3 nucleotides read TGTGCCAGCAGTGAATGGGGGGGCGGCTATGGCTACACCTTC. This sequence encodes CASSEWGGGYGYTF.

This clone appeared once. This chain joins TRBV6-4 and TRBJ2-2, with D perhaps TRBD2 (6 bases). CDR3 length equals 13 residues. V lost 4 bases and J 3 bases, leaving 6 bases between the germline ends. Germline V gene data show CDR1 as MRHNA and CDR2 as SNTAGT. Here the CDR3 reads CASSAGDTGELFF. The CDR3, as DNA: TGTGCCAGCAGTGCGGGAGACACCGGGGAGCTGTTTTTT.

The chain employs TRBV7-2 and TRBJ1-2, with D possibly TRBD1 on 5 matching bases. Germline CDR1 is SGHTA and CDR2 is FQGNSA. The CDR3 loop spans 14 amino acids. V dropped 3 bases and J dropped 6 bases, with 14 bases sitting between them. For the CDR3, the DNA is TGTGCCAGCAGCTTGGGTTTCACAGGCGATGGCTACACCTTC. Its protein product is CASSLGFTGDGYTF.

The chain uses TRBV20-1 and TRBJ1-2, with a weak D call TRBD1 (5 bases). Germline lookup yields CDR1 DFQATT and CDR2 SNEGSKA (reference sequence). This CDR3 region has 11 residues. Between the trimmed V and J ends, which lost 4 bases and 4 bases, there was a span of 7 bases. CDR3 nucleotide sequence: TGCAGTGCTACTACAGGCTATGGCTACACCTTC. Translated, it gives CSATTGYGYTF.

This clone showed up just once. The CDR3 nucleotides are TGTGCCAGCAAAGCGGCAGCGGGAAGCTCCTACAATGAGCAGTTCTTC. Translating gives CASKAAAGSSYNEQFF. V gene TRBV27 combines with J gene TRBJ2-1, with 7 bases that match TRBD2. Trimming took 7 bases from V and 0 from J; bases not matched to a gene: 9. The CDR3 runs to 16 residues. Germline CDR1 reads MNHEY; CDR2 reads SMNVEV (reference sequence).

The rearrangement links TRBV29-1 to TRBJ2-1; 7 bases are shared with TRBD1. CDR1 and CDR2 (germline): SQVTM, ANQGSEA. J lost 1 base, V lost 8 bases, and 8 bases had no gene match. This CDR3 has 14 amino acids. CDR3 DNA sequence: TGCAGCCTTCGGACAGGACTTTCCTACAATGAGCAGTTCTTC. Its protein is CSLRTGLSYNEQFF.

This rearrangement joins TRBV7-9 to TRBJ1-1, with 9 positions matching TRBD1. Germline-derived CDR1 and CDR2 are SEHNR and FQNEAQ (reference sequence). J gave up 4 bases and V 0 bases, and 3 bases lay outside the gene matches. This CDR3 region has 15 residues. The CDR3: CASSLADRGSTEAFF. CDR3 nucleotides: TGTGCCAGCAGCTTAGCGGACAGGGGATCCACTGAAGCTTTCTTT.

CDR3 in amino acids: CASSVGGTGDNEQFF. CDR3 bases: TGTGCCAGCAGCGTAGGTGGGACAGGGGACAATGAGCAGTTCTTC. The genes are TRBV9 and TRBJ2-1; 10 nucleotides align to TRBD1. The CDR3 covers 15 residues. Germline CDR1 SGDLS, CDR2 YYNGEE. V shed 0 bases and J 5 bases; nucleotides not matched to a gene: 2.

This clone was detected once. This chain joins TRBV6-5 and TRBJ2-1, with a tentative D call TRBD1 (7 bases). The CDR3 is 15 amino acids. Trimming took off 2 bases at V and 4 bases at J, with 12 bases between the two ends. The germline CDR1 and CDR2 sequences are MNHEY and SVGAGI. CDR3 in DNA: TGTGCCAGCAGTTACCGGGCAGGGGGGTACAATGAGCAGTTCTTC. It yields the protein CASSYRAGGYNEQFF.

V and J are TRBV9 and TRBJ1-5; TRBD1 might be the D (5 bases). V was shortened by 1 base and J by 2 bases, with 10 bases between the two germline ends. Germline CDR1 is SGDLS and CDR2 is YYNGEE. The CDR3 length is 15 residues. Written as DNA, the CDR3 is TGTGCCAGCAGCGTATCGGGGGTCCGCAATCAGCCCCAGCATTTT. It translates to CASSVSGVRNQPQHF.

This chain uses TRBV4-2 with TRBJ2-7, with TRBD2 matching over 10 bases. CDR3 length: 19 residues. Trimming at V came to 3 bases and at J to 2 bases, leaving 16 bases not matched to a gene. Per the germline V gene, CDR1 is LGHNA and CDR2 is YNFKEQ. Written as DNA, the CDR3 is TGTGCCAGCAGCCAGGGATTTTATCGAGCGGGAGGGTGGGCCTACGAGCAGTACTTC. It specifies CASSQGFYRAGGWAYEQYF.

This clone was found once. This chain connects TRBV15 to TRBJ2-5, with 7 bases that match TRBD2. Germline V CDR1 and CDR2: LNHNV, YYDKDF (reference sequence). After removal of 0 bases from V and 5 bases from J, the junction contained 9 bases not matched to a gene. The CDR3 covers 16 residues. The CDR3 DNA sequence: TGTGCCACCAGCAGAGACGGGAGGTCCCCTTGGGAGACCCAGTACTTC. It yields the protein CATSRDGRSPWETQYF.

The genes are TRBV9 and TRBJ1-1, with TRBD1 matching over 10 bases. CDR3 length: 15 residues. The germline gives CDR1 SGDLS, CDR2 YYNGEE. Losses at the gene ends were 4 bases for V and 1 base for J; bases not matched to a gene: 4. CDR3 sequence (DNA): TGTGCCAGCAGCAGCCGACAGGGGGCGAACACTGAAGCTTTCTTT. As protein: CASSSRQGANTEAFF.

This clone was seen a handful of times. The genes are TRBV7-2 and TRBJ2-7; 7 bases agree with TRBD2. Germline V gives CDR1 SGHTA, CDR2 FQGNSA. The CDR3 length is 15 residues. The V gene end was trimmed by 1 base and the J gene end by 6 bases; junction bases not matched to a gene: 9. CDR3 sequence reads: CASSLEGARGSEQYF. Here the CDR3 DNA reads TGTGCCAGCAGCTTAGAAGGGGCGCGGGGGAGCGAGCAGTACTTC.